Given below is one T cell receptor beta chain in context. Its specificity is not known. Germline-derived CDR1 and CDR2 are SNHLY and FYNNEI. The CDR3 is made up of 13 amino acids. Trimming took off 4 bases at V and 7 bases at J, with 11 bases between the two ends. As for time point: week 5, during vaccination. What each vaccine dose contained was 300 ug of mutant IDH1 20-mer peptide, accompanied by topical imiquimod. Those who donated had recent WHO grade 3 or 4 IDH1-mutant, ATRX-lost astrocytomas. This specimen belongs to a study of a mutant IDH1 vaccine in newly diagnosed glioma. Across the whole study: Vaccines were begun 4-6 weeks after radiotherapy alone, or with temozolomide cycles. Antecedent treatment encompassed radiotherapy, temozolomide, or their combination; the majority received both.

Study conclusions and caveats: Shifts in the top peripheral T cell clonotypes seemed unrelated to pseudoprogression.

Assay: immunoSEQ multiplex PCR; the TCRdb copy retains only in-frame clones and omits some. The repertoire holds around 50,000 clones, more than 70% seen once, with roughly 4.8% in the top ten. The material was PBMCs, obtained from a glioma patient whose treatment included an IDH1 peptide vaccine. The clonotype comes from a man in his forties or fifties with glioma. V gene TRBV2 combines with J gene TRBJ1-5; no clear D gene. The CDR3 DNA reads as TGTGCCAGCAGTGTCACAGCGAGCCAGCCCCAGCATTTT. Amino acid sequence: CASSVTASQPQHF.